This TCR beta chain was documented in a study of blood T cell repertoires in COVID-19. About the study: Both acute and convalescent COVID-19 samples were obtained from the United States, Italy and Spain. T cells, B-cell-depleted T cells, or PBMCs provided the cDNA or gDNA that served as material.

Germline CDR1 is KGHSH and CDR2 is LQKENI. Trimming cost V 1 base and J 2 bases, with 8 bases left between them. The CDR3 covers 15 residues. In the original processing: The assay estimated nucleated cells by amplifying reference gene primers. Method: immunoSEQ multiplex PCR; TCRdb's copy keeps in-frame clones and lacks some. The V and J calls and the clone size are those of that table, but D and trimming were determined from the DNA. The sample consists of 200,000 to 250,000 clones, approximately 90% of them appearing once. The TCR originated in a young man with acute or convalescent COVID-19. This sequence joins TRBV18 and TRBJ2-2; D gene uncertain. The material sequenced was peripheral blood. For the CDR3, the DNA is TGTGCCAGCTCACCACTTAAATTAAACACCGGGGAGCTGTTTTTT. Protein product: CASSPLKLNTGELFF.